The table lists the clone carrying this TCR beta chain with a count of one. An assay was performed, and its level was deep. Only in-frame clones appear in the TCRdb table, and some are missing; sequencing was by immunoSEQ multiplex PCR. The repertoire holds hundreds of thousands of clones, with around 77% as singletons. Trimming took off 1 base at V and 2 bases at J, with 13 bases between the two ends. Germline loops: CDR1 SGHRS, CDR2 YFSETQ. This CDR3 spans 15 amino acids. This entry is derived from a study of shared clonotypes between healthy human individuals. The receptor's source is a middle-aged woman in good health. Some clones in this sample may be carry-over from other donors' samples. Material: PBMCs. The chain carries TRBV5-1 and TRBJ2-7; TRBD1 is a possible D gene (6 bases). The CDR3 nucleotides are TGCGCCAGCAGCTTGTACCGGGACACCACCTACGAGCAGTACTTC. Its translation: CASSLYRDTTYEQYF.